This entry is about one TCR beta chain. Its antigen remains unknown. The data originate from a study of cytomegalovirus exposure and HLA in healthy donors. Overall study findings and caveats: The authors confirmed in vitro that three CMV-associated chains were specific for CMV antigens. The study flagged about 150 TCR beta chains as cytomegalovirus-associated. The study found most TCR sequences rare, yet found some public TCRs in many donors.

The donors were members of the roughly 120-subject validation cohort (separate from the 666-subject first cohort). Produced via immunoSEQ multiplex PCR; TCRdb's table is partial and in-frame only. The sample has fewer than 300,000 clones, approximately 88% seen once. Material for sequencing was PBMCs. This clonotype was sampled from a woman between 18 and 29 years old in good health and CMV-seronegative.

The CDR3 nucleotides are TGTGCCAGCAGCTTAGCCTACTCTCGGACAGGGGTCTCTGGGGCCAACGTCCTGACTTTC. Residues: CASSLAYSRTGVSGANVLTF. The chain has TRBV7-2 and TRBJ2-6; 9 positions match TRBD1. Unmatched junction bases numbered 9, after V lost 0 bases and J lost 0 bases. Germline V gene sequence: CDR1 SGHTA, CDR2 FQGNSA. CDR3 size: 20 residues. Supplemented by reference TRBV7-2 and TRBJ2-6, the full variable domain reads GAGVSQSPSNKVTEKGKDVELRCDPISGHTALYWYRQSLGQGLEFLIYFQGNSAPDKSGLPSDRFSAERTGGSVSTLTIQRTQQEDSAVYLCASSLAYSRTGVSGANVLTFGAGSRLTVL.